Listed below are T cell receptor beta chains from one sample, sequenced in a study of cytomegalovirus exposure and HLA in healthy donors. Profiled with immunoSEQ multiplex PCR; TCRdb holds only in-frame clones, not every one. The repertoire holds about 60,000 clones, 96% seen once, with roughly 0.98% in the top ten. Sequencing was carried out using PBMCs. The receptors come from a man between 18 and 35 years old in good health and CMV-seronegative. Both conserved end residues are part of each CDR3. The order of the fields is V gene, J gene, D gene, clone size, CDR3 protein, CDR3 DNA. D genes are given only for firm matches. Clone size, where shown, is once, few, many, or a class for clones that have expanded.

v_gene: TRBV6-4
j_gene: TRBJ2-1
d_gene: TRBD2
abundance: .
CDR3aa: CASSVLAGTYNEQFF
CDR3nt: TGTGCCAGCAGTGTTCTAGCGGGAACCTACAATGAGCAGTTCTTC

v_gene: TRBV27
j_gene: TRBJ1-5
d_gene: TRBD1
abundance: .
CDR3aa: CASSDSTGGNQPQHF
CDR3nt: TGTGCCAGCAGCGATAGCACAGGGGGCAATCAGCCCCAGCATTTT

v_gene: TRBV27
j_gene: TRBJ2-2
d_gene: .
abundance: .
CDR3aa: CASSLWTTGAGELFF
CDR3nt: TGTGCCAGCAGTTTATGGACTACCGGTGCCGGGGAGCTGTTTTTT

v_gene: TRBV5-6
j_gene: TRBJ1-1
d_gene: TRBD1
abundance: once
CDR3aa: CASSLGRGYVNTEAFF
CDR3nt: TGTGCCAGCAGCTTGGGCAGGGGGTACGTGAACACTGAAGCTTTCTTT

v_gene: TRBV13
j_gene: TRBJ2-3
d_gene: TRBD2
abundance: .
CDR3aa: CASSSTGTSGRVGDTDTQYF
CDR3nt: TGTGCCAGCAGCTCAACCGGGACTAGCGGGAGAGTGGGGGACACAGATACGCAGTATTTT

v_gene: TRBV5-1
j_gene: TRBJ2-2
d_gene: .
abundance: .
CDR3aa: CASKVEANGELFF
CDR3nt: TGCGCCAGCAAAGTCGAAGCAAACGGGGAGCTGTTTTTT

v_gene: TRBV29-1
j_gene: TRBJ2-1
d_gene: TRBD2
abundance: once
CDR3aa: CSVDGTSGADYNEQFF
CDR3nt: TGCAGCGTGGACGGGACTAGCGGGGCGGATTACAATGAGCAGTTCTTC

v_gene: TRBV29-1
j_gene: TRBJ2-1
d_gene: TRBD2
abundance: .
CDR3aa: CSVEDREEYNEQFF
CDR3nt: TGCAGCGTTGAAGATCGGGAGGAGTACAATGAGCAGTTCTTC

v_gene: TRBV5-4
j_gene: TRBJ2-2
d_gene: TRBD2
abundance: .
CDR3aa: CASSLSGRVAGELFF
CDR3nt: TGTGCCAGCAGCTTAAGCGGGAGGGTGGCCGGGGAGCTGTTTTTT

v_gene: TRBV4-1
j_gene: TRBJ1-4
d_gene: .
abundance: .
CDR3aa: CASSQDRVEGEKLFF
CDR3nt: TGCGCCAGCAGCCAAGACCGGGTGGAGGGTGAAAAACTGTTTTTT

v_gene: TRBV28
j_gene: TRBJ1-3
d_gene: .
abundance: .
CDR3aa: CASSDPRGSSGNTIYF
CDR3nt: TGTGCCAGCAGTGACCCCAGGGGATCCTCTGGAAACACCATATATTTT

v_gene: TRBV29-1
j_gene: TRBJ2-5
d_gene: .
abundance: .
CDR3aa: CSVRPGETQYF
CDR3nt: TGCAGCGTCCGACCCGGGGAGACCCAGTACTTC

v_gene: TRBV11-1
j_gene: TRBJ2-3
d_gene: TRBD2
abundance: .
CDR3aa: CASSLGTSGSNTQYF
CDR3nt: TGTGCCAGCAGCTTAGGCACTAGCGGGAGTAATACGCAGTATTTT

v_gene: TRBV4-2
j_gene: TRBJ2-3
d_gene: TRBD2
abundance: .
CDR3aa: CASSQGKGPGLATGRYTQYF
CDR3nt: TGTGCCAGCAGCCAAGGGAAGGGGCCGGGACTAGCGACGGGGCGGTATACGCAGTATTTT

v_gene: TRBV5-4
j_gene: TRBJ2-7
d_gene: .
abundance: .
CDR3aa: CASSLGADYEQYF
CDR3nt: TGTGCCAGCAGCTTGGGGGCAGACTACGAGCAGTACTTC

v_gene: TRBV18
j_gene: TRBJ2-5
d_gene: TRBD1
abundance: .
CDR3aa: CASSPSLGQGRETQYF
CDR3nt: TGTGCCAGCTCACCTTCCTTGGGACAGGGGCGAGAGACCCAGTACTTC

v_gene: TRBV15
j_gene: TRBJ2-3
d_gene: .
abundance: .
CDR3aa: CATSDTPAGSSTDTQYF
CDR3nt: TGTGCCACCAGCGATACCCCCGCAGGTTCTAGCACAGATACGCAGTATTTT

v_gene: TRBV28
j_gene: TRBJ1-4
d_gene: .
abundance: .
CDR3aa: CASSSGDTNEKLFF
CDR3nt: TGTGCCAGCAGTTCGGGGGATACTAATGAAAAACTGTTTTTT

v_gene: TRBV6-5
j_gene: TRBJ2-7
d_gene: .
abundance: .
CDR3aa: CASSYGPTYEQYF
CDR3nt: TGTGCCAGCAGTTATGGCCCCACCTACGAGCAGTACTTC

v_gene: TRBV29-1
j_gene: TRBJ1-4
d_gene: .
abundance: .
CDR3aa: CSVPRGSANEKLFF
CDR3nt: TGCAGCGTGCCCCGGGGGTCCGCTAATGAAAAACTGTTTTTT

v_gene: TRBV10-1
j_gene: TRBJ2-7
d_gene: TRBD1
abundance: .
CDR3aa: CASSDDPTGYEQYF
CDR3nt: TGCGCCAGCAGTGATGACCCGACAGGGTACGAGCAGTACTTC

v_gene: TRBV28
j_gene: TRBJ2-7
d_gene: TRBD1
abundance: .
CDR3aa: CASRKTGTGSYEQYF
CDR3nt: TGTGCCAGCAGAAAGACCGGGACAGGGTCCTACGAGCAGTACTTC

v_gene: TRBV19
j_gene: TRBJ2-3
d_gene: .
abundance: .
CDR3aa: CASSRDFTDTQYF
CDR3nt: TGTGCCAGTAGTAGGGACTTCACAGATACGCAGTATTTT

v_gene: TRBV2
j_gene: TRBJ2-1
d_gene: .
abundance: .
CDR3aa: CASSEPLSGYNEQFF
CDR3nt: TGTGCCAGCAGTGAACCTCTCAGCGGCTACAATGAGCAGTTCTTC

v_gene: TRBV5-8
j_gene: TRBJ2-1
d_gene: .
abundance: .
CDR3aa: CASSADSSLNEQFF
CDR3nt: TGTGCCAGCAGCGCCGACAGTTCTCTCAATGAGCAGTTCTTC

v_gene: TRBV5-5
j_gene: TRBJ1-2
d_gene: TRBD1
abundance: .
CDR3aa: CASSLEGLGTGRYGYTF
CDR3nt: TGTGCCAGCAGCTTGGAAGGGCTTGGGACAGGGCGTTATGGCTACACCTTC

v_gene: TRBV27
j_gene: TRBJ2-5
d_gene: .
abundance: .
CDR3aa: CASSLARDKTQYF
CDR3nt: TGTGCCAGCAGTTTAGCCAGGGACAAGACCCAGTACTTC

v_gene: TRBV28
j_gene: TRBJ1-1
d_gene: .
abundance: .
CDR3aa: CASSLSTRNTEAFF
CDR3nt: TGTGCCAGCAGTTTATCCACCAGGAACACTGAAGCTTTCTTT

v_gene: TRBV9
j_gene: TRBJ2-2
d_gene: .
abundance: .
CDR3aa: CASSVVLARDTGELFF
CDR3nt: TGTGCCAGCAGCGTAGTTTTAGCCCGAGACACCGGGGAGCTGTTTTTT

v_gene: TRBV18
j_gene: TRBJ2-3
d_gene: TRBD2
abundance: .
CDR3aa: CASSIAGPSTDTQYF
CDR3nt: TGTGCCAGCTCGATAGCGGGACCCAGCACAGATACGCAGTATTTT

v_gene: TRBV10-1
j_gene: TRBJ2-3
d_gene: TRBD2
abundance: .
CDR3aa: CASSESPRGRGGRVRTDTQYF
CDR3nt: TGCGCCAGCAGTGAGTCGCCCAGGGGCCGGGGCGGGAGGGTCCGCACAGATACGCAGTATTTT

v_gene: TRBV11-2
j_gene: TRBJ1-3
d_gene: .
abundance: .
CDR3aa: CASSLEAGSGNTIYF
CDR3nt: TGTGCCAGCAGCTTAGAGGCAGGATCTGGAAACACCATATATTTT

v_gene: TRBV11-2
j_gene: TRBJ2-7
d_gene: .
abundance: .
CDR3aa: CASRLGPPYEQYF
CDR3nt: TGTGCCAGCAGACTTGGTCCCCCCTACGAGCAGTACTTC

v_gene: TRBV19
j_gene: TRBJ2-3
d_gene: TRBD2
abundance: .
CDR3aa: CASSIPTSSLDTDTQYF
CDR3nt: TGTGCCAGTAGTATCCCGACTAGCAGCCTAGATACAGATACGCAGTATTTT

v_gene: TRBV18
j_gene: TRBJ1-1
d_gene: .
abundance: .
CDR3aa: CASFAFDSSSEAFF
CDR3nt: TGTGCCAGCTTCGCCTTTGACAGCTCCTCTGAAGCTTTCTTT

v_gene: TRBV29-1
j_gene: TRBJ2-2
d_gene: TRBD2
abundance: .
CDR3aa: CSALAGGPANTGELFF
CDR3nt: TGCAGCGCCCTAGCGGGAGGACCCGCGAACACCGGGGAGCTGTTTTTT

v_gene: TRBV7-9
j_gene: TRBJ1-4
d_gene: .
abundance: .
CDR3aa: CASSFISTKGGDEKLFF
CDR3nt: TGTGCCAGCAGCTTTATTTCTACTAAAGGGGGGGATGAAAAACTGTTTTTT

v_gene: TRBV5-1
j_gene: TRBJ2-1
d_gene: TRBD1
abundance: .
CDR3aa: CASVGQGADEQFF
CDR3nt: TGCGCCAGCGTGGGACAGGGGGCCGATGAGCAGTTCTTC

v_gene: TRBV5-1
j_gene: TRBJ2-5
d_gene: .
abundance: .
CDR3aa: CASRGETQYF
CDR3nt: TGCGCCAGTAGGGGAGAGACCCAGTACTTC

v_gene: TRBV5-6
j_gene: TRBJ2-5
d_gene: .
abundance: .
CDR3aa: CASSLVGEETQYF
CDR3nt: TGTGCCAGCAGCTTGGTTGGTGAGGAGACCCAGTACTTC

v_gene: TRBV19
j_gene: TRBJ2-7
d_gene: TRBD2
abundance: .
CDR3aa: CASSIKSGRSYEQYF
CDR3nt: TGTGCCAGTAGTATAAAAAGCGGGAGATCCTACGAGCAGTACTTC

v_gene: TRBV7-9
j_gene: TRBJ1-1
d_gene: TRBD1
abundance: .
CDR3aa: CASSPDRVAFF
CDR3nt: TGTGCCAGCAGCCCGGACAGGGTAGCTTTCTTT

v_gene: TRBV7-9
j_gene: TRBJ2-7
d_gene: TRBD1
abundance: .
CDR3aa: CASSLGGGQGNEQYF
CDR3nt: TGTGCCAGCAGCTTAGGGGGCGGACAGGGAAACGAGCAGTACTTC

v_gene: TRBV5-1
j_gene: TRBJ2-1
d_gene: TRBD1
abundance: .
CDR3aa: CASTSGQHAYNEQFF
CDR3nt: TGCGCCAGCACCTCGGGACAGCACGCCTACAATGAGCAGTTCTTC

v_gene: TRBV29-1
j_gene: TRBJ2-7
d_gene: .
abundance: .
CDR3aa: CSAGTARGYEQYF
CDR3nt: TGCAGCGCCGGGACGGCGCGGGGCTACGAGCAGTACTTC

v_gene: TRBV28
j_gene: TRBJ2-1
d_gene: .
abundance: once
CDR3aa: CASSPESTLWYNEQFF
CDR3nt: TGTGCCAGCAGTCCCGAGTCGACTCTCTGGTACAATGAGCAGTTCTTC

v_gene: TRBV9
j_gene: TRBJ2-7
d_gene: .
abundance: .
CDR3aa: CASSPTDPYEQYF
CDR3nt: TGTGCCAGCAGCCCGACAGACCCCTACGAGCAGTACTTC

v_gene: TRBV5-4
j_gene: TRBJ2-2
d_gene: .
abundance: .
CDR3aa: CASSVAAGELFF
CDR3nt: TGTGCCAGCAGTGTCGCGGCCGGGGAGCTGTTTTTT

v_gene: TRBV4-1
j_gene: TRBJ2-4
d_gene: TRBD2
abundance: .
CDR3aa: CASSQRGLAGGGEKNIQYF
CDR3nt: TGCGCCAGCAGCCAGAGGGGGTTAGCGGGAGGGGGGGAGAAAAACATTCAGTACTTC

v_gene: TRBV11-2
j_gene: TRBJ1-4
d_gene: TRBD1
abundance: .
CDR3aa: CASSLGQGAFEKLFF
CDR3nt: TGTGCCAGCAGCTTAGGACAGGGGGCTTTTGAAAAACTGTTTTTT

v_gene: TRBV5-6
j_gene: TRBJ2-1
d_gene: TRBD2
abundance: .
CDR3aa: CASSYGTSDEQFF
CDR3nt: TGTGCCAGCAGCTACGGGACTAGCGATGAGCAGTTCTTC

v_gene: TRBV10-3
j_gene: TRBJ2-1
d_gene: TRBD2
abundance: once
CDR3aa: CAISGGEREGSYNEQFF
CDR3nt: TGTGCCATCTCGGGGGGTGAGCGGGAGGGCTCCTACAATGAGCAGTTCTTC

v_gene: TRBV6-5
j_gene: TRBJ2-7
d_gene: .
abundance: .
CDR3aa: CASSYSGAGSSYEQYF
CDR3nt: TGTGCCAGCAGTTACTCAGGGGCCGGCTCCTCCTACGAGCAGTACTTC

v_gene: TRBV7-2
j_gene: TRBJ1-1
d_gene: .
abundance: .
CDR3aa: CASSLLGTEAFF
CDR3nt: TGTGCCAGCAGCCTATTGGGGACAGAAGCTTTCTTT

v_gene: TRBV5-1
j_gene: TRBJ2-3
d_gene: .
abundance: .
CDR3aa: CASSLDSSTDTQYF
CDR3nt: TGCGCCAGCAGCTTGGACTCAAGCACAGATACGCAGTATTTT

v_gene: TRBV15
j_gene: TRBJ2-5
d_gene: TRBD2
abundance: .
CDR3aa: CATSRSITSGRHETQYF
CDR3nt: TGTGCCACCAGCAGATCTATCACTAGCGGGAGGCATGAGACCCAGTACTTC

v_gene: TRBV7-7
j_gene: TRBJ2-7
d_gene: TRBD2
abundance: .
CDR3aa: CASSPGEGEQYF
CDR3nt: TGTGCTAGCAGCCCCGGGGAGGGCGAGCAGTACTTC

v_gene: TRBV7-2
j_gene: TRBJ2-7
d_gene: TRBD2
abundance: .
CDR3aa: CASSFGGSSYEQYF
CDR3nt: TGTGCCAGCAGCTTCGGGGGGAGCTCCTACGAGCAGTACTTC

v_gene: TRBV6-5
j_gene: TRBJ2-2
d_gene: .
abundance: .
CDR3aa: CASSYSVRGAGELFF
CDR3nt: TGTGCCAGCAGTTACTCGGTGCGAGGAGCCGGGGAGCTGTTTTTT

v_gene: TRBV30
j_gene: TRBJ2-4
d_gene: TRBD2
abundance: .
CDR3aa: CAWSVPSGSGVAKNIQYF
CDR3nt: TGTGCCTGGAGTGTACCTAGCGGGAGCGGTGTAGCCAAAAACATTCAGTACTTC